This entry features one T cell receptor beta chain sequence. The data belong to a study of blood T cell repertoires in COVID-19. Per the original data handling: Amplification of reference gene primers provided the estimated nucleated cell counts. Sequencing used immunoSEQ multiplex PCR; TCRdb keeps in-frame clones, though not all of them. V and J calls and clone size are those listed in that table; D and trimming were worked out from the DNA. The sample records more than 40,000 clones, about 85% being singletons. The V end was cut by 4 bases, the J end by 3 bases, with 15 bases between. The CDR3 consists of 15 residues. Germline CDR1 SGHNT, CDR2 YYREEE (reference sequence).

Sequencing used peripheral blood. The V and J genes are TRBV5-4 and TRBJ2-3; tentative D call: TRBD2 (6 bases). This TCR was sampled from a man aged 60 to 69 with acute or convalescent COVID-19. The CDR3 DNA reads TGTGCCAGCAGCACCCCCGGGACTTATACAGATACGCAGTATTTT. It specifies CASSTPGTYTDTQYF.